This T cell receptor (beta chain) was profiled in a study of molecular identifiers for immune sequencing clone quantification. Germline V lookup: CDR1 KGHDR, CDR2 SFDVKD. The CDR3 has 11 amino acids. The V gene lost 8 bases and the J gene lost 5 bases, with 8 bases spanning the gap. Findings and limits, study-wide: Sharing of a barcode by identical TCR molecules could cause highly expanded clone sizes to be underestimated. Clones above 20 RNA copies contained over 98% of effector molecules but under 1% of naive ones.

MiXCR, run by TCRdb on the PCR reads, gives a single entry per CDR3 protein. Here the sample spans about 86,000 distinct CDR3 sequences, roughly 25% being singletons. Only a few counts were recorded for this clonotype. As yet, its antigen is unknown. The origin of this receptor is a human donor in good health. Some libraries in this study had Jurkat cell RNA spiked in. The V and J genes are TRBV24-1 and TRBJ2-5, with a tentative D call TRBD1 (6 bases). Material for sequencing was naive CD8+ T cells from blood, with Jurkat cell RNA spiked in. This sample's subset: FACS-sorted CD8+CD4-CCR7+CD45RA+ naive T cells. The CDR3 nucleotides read TGTGCCACCAAGGGGGAGGAGACCCAGTACTTC. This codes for CATKGEETQYF.